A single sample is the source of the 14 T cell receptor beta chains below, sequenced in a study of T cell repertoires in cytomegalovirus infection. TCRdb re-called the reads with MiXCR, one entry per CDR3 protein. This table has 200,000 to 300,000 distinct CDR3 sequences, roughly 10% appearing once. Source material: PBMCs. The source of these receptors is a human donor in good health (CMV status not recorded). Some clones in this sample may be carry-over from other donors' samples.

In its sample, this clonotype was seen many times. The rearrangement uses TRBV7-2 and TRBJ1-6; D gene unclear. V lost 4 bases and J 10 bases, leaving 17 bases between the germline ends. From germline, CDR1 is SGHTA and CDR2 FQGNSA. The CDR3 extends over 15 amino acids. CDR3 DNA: TGTGCCAGCAGCTCGCAACACGGGCTGGGCTCACCCCTCCACTTT. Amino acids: CASSSQHGLGSPLHF.

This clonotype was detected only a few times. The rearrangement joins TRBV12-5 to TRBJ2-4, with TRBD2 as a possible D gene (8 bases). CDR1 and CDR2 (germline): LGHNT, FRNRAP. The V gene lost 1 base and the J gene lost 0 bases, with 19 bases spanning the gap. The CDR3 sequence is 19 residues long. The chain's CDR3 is CASGLARGGTEIAKNIQYF. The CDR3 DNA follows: TGTGCTAGTGGTTTGGCCCGGGGGGGGACAGAGATAGCCAAAAACATTCAGTACTTC.

DNA for the CDR3: TGTGCCAGCAGTTACGTCAGCAGGAGAAATGTGAACACTGAAGCTTTCTTT. The encoded protein is CASSYVSRRNVNTEAFF. The V gene is TRBV6-2 or TRBV6-3, the J gene TRBJ1-1; no clear D. Germline V CDR1 and CDR2: MNHEY, SVGEGT. Trimming took off 2 bases at V and 0 bases at J, with 16 bases between the two ends. The CDR3 covers 17 residues.

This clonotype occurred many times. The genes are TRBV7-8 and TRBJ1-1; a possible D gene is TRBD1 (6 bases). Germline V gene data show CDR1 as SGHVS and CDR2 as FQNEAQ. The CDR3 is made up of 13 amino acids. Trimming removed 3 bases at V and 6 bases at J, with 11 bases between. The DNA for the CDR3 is TGTGCCAGCAGCTTCGGGACATATCCTGAAGCTTTCTTT. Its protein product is CASSFGTYPEAFF.

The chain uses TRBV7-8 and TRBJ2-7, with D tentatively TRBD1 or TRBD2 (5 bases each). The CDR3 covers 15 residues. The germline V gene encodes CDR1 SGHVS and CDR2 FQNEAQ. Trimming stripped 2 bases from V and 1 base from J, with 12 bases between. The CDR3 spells CASSLRGGRSYEQYF. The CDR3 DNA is TGTGCCAGCAGCTTAAGGGGCGGGCGGTCCTACGAGCAGTACTTC.

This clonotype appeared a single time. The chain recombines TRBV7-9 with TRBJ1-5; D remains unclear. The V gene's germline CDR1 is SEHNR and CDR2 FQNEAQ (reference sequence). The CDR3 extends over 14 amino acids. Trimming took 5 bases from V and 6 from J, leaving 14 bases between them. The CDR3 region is CASSPIGVGQPQHF. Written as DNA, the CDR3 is TGTGCCAGCAGCCCCATCGGTGTGGGTCAGCCCCAGCATTTT.

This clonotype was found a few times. CDR3 in amino acids: CSASPLLTGGGGVGQPQHF. The CDR3 DNA reads as TGCAGTGCTAGCCCCCTTCTTACAGGGGGCGGAGGAGTAGGTCAGCCCCAGCATTTT. J is TRBJ1-5 and V is TRBV20-1; the match to TRBD1 covers 9 bases. Germline V gene sequence: CDR1 DFQATT, CDR2 SNEGSKA (reference sequence). This CDR3 has 19 residues. V dropped 3 bases and J dropped 6; count of bases not matched to a gene: 21.

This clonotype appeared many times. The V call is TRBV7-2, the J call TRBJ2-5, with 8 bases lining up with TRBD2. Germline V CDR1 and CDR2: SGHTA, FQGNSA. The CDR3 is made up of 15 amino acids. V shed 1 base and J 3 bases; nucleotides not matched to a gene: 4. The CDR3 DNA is TGTGCCAGCAGCTTAGATAACGGGAGGGAAGAGACCCAGTACTTC. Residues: CASSLDNGREETQYF.

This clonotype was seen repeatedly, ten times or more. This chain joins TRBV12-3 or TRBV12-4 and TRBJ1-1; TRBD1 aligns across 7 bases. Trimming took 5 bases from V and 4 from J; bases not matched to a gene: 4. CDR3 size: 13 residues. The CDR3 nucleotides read TGTGCCAGCAGTCGCAGGGGGGTCACTGAAGCTTTCTTT. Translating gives CASSRRGVTEAFF.

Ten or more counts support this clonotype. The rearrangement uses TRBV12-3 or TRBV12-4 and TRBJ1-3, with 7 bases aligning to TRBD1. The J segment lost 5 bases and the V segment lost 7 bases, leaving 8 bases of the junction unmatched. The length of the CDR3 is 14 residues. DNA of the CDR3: TGTGCCAGCACCACGCAGGGGGTTAGAAACACCATATATTTT. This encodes CASTTQGVRNTIYF.

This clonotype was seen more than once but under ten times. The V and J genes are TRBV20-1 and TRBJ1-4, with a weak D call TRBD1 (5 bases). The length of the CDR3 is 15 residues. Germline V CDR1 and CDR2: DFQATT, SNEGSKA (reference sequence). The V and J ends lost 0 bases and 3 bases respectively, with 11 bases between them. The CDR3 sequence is CSARDGRGSNEKLFF. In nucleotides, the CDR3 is TGCAGTGCTAGAGATGGAAGGGGTTCTAATGAAAAACTGTTTTTT.

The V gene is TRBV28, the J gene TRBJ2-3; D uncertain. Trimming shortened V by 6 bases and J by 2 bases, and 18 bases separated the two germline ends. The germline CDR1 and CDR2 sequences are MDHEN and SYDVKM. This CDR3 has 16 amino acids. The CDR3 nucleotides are TGTGCCAGCAGCAGCGATAGAGTCCCATTCACAGATACGCAGTATTTT. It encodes CASSSDRVPFTDTQYF.

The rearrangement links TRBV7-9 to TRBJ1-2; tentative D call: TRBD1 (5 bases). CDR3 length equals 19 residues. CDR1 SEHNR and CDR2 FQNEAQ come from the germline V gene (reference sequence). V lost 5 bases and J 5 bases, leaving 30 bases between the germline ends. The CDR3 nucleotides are TGTGCCAGCAGCCGGCGGGCCCTGACAGACCCGACTTCAAAATATGGCTACACCTTC. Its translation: CASSRRALTDPTSKYGYTF.

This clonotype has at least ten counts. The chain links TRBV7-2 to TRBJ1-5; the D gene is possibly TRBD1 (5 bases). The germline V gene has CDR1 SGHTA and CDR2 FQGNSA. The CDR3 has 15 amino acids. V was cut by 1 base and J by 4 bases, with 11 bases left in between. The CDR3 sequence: CASSLGLPGNQPQHF. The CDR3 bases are TGTGCCAGCAGCTTAGGCCTCCCAGGGAATCAGCCCCAGCATTTT.